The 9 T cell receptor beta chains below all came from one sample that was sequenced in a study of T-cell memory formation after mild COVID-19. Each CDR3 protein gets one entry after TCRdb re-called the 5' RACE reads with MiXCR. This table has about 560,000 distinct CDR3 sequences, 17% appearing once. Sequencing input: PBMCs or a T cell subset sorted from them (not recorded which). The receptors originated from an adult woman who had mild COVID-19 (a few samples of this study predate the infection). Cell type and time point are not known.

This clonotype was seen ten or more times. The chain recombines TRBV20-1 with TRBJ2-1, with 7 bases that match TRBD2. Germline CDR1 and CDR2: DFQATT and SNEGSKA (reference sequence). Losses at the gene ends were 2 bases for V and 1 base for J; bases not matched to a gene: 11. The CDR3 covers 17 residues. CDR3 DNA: TGCAGTGCTAGAAACCCCGGGCAGCGGGATTCCTACAATGAGCAGTTCTTC. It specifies CSARNPGQRDSYNEQFF.

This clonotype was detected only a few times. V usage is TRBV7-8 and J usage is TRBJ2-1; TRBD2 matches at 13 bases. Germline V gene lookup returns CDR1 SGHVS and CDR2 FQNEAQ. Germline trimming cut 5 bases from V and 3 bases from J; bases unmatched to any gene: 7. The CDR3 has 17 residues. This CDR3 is CASSPGLAGDRYNEQFF. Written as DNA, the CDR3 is TGTGCCAGCAGCCCCGGACTAGCGGGAGACCGCTACAATGAGCAGTTCTTC.

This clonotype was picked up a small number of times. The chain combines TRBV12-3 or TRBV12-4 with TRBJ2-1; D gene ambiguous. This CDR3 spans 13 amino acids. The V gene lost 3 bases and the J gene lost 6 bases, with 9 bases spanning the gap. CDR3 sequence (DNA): TGTGCCAGCAGTTTGGAGACTCCCAATGAGCAGTTCTTC. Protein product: CASSLETPNEQFF.

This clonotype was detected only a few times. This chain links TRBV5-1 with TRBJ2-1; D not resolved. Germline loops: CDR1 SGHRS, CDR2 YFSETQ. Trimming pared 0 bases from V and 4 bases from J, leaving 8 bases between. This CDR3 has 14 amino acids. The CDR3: CASSLGTDYNEQFF. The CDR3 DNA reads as TGCGCCAGCAGCTTGGGGACGGATTACAATGAGCAGTTCTTC.

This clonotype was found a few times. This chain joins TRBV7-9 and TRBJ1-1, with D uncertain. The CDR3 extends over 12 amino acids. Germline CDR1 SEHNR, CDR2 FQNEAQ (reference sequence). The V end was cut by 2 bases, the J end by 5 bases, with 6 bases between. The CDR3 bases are TGTGCCAGCAGCTTACCGGAGACTGAAGCTTTCTTT. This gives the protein CASSLPETEAFF.

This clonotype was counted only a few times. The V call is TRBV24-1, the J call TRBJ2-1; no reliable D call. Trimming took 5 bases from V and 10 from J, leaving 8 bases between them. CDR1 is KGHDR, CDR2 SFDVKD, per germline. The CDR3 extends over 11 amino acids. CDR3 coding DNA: TGTGCCACCAGTGCTCTGGCCGAGCAGTTCTTC. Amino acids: CATSALAEQFF.

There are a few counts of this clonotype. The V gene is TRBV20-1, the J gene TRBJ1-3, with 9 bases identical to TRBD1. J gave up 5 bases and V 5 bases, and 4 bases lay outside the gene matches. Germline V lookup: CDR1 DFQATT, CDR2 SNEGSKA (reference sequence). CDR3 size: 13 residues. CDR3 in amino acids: CSAHGQGRNTIYF. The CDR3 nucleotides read TGCAGTGCTCATGGACAGGGGAGAAACACCATATATTTT.

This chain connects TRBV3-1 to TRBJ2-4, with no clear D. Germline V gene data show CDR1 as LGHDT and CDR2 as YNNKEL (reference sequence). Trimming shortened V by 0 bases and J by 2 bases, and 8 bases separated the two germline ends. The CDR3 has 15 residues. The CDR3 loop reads CASSQDHLTKNIQYF. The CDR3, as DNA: TGTGCCAGCAGCCAAGATCATCTTACCAAAAACATTCAGTACTTC.

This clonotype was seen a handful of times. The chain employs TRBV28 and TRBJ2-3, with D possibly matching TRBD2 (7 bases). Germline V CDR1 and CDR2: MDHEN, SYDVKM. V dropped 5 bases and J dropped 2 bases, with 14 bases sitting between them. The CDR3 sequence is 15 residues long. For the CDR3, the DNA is TGTGCCAGCAGTGAGGGGGGGACTCACACAGATACGCAGTATTTT. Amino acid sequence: CASSEGGTHTDTQYF.